This TCR beta chain was captured in a study of Graves' ophthalmopathy and Graves' hyperthyroidism (dated by TCRdb to the late 2010s). Notes on the research overall: Peripheral blood was collected at initial diagnosis, prior to any treatment. The study used signatures of the TCR beta repertoire to tell Graves' ophthalmopathy apart from Graves' hyperthyroidism and to predict which patients would progress to ophthalmopathy. In total, over 130 blood samples were TCR-sequenced: approximately 40 ophthalmopathy, some 72 hyperthyroidism and about 17 hyperthyroidism-to-ophthalmopathy patients. To explore V-J signatures that distinguish ophthalmopathy from hyperthyroidism, a discovery set of 100 patients was enrolled, made up of around 44 with ophthalmopathy and around 60 with stable hyperthyroidism. An independent validation cohort was composed of fewer than 20 hyperthyroidism patients and around 16 patients who later progressed from hyperthyroidism to ophthalmopathy. In about 6 hyperthyroidism patients, T-cell repertoires of thyroid tissue and blood were compared. Following sample collection, hyperthyroidism patients were given methimazole at a starting dose of 30 mg daily, and ophthalmopathy patients were given high-dose intravenous methylprednisolone. The roughly 91 discovery patients were randomly divided into training and test sets at a 7:3 ratio. The paper as a whole reports these results and caveats: Ophthalmopathy was separated from stable hyperthyroidism by the 13-signature model with more than 85% sensitivity and around 81% specificity in cross-validation and with 80%/75% in the test set. In validation, the model predicted ophthalmopathy progression with more than 70% sensitivity and approximately 75% specificity; some 13 predicted patients were CT-confirmed with GO in a median of around 6 months. Sample size was not statistically predetermined, and group allocation was not concealed from the investigators. Among expanded thyroid clonotypes with frequency above 0.001, most also showed up in blood, which suggests that blood repertoires may reflect the thyroid immune response.

For repertoire sequencing, the TCR beta CDR3 regions were amplified from RNA transcripts. The first round of RT-PCR was done with HTBI primers and the Qiagen OneStep RT-PCR kit, and was followed by a second round of multiplex PCR, then size selection and purification. Sequencing of the libraries was carried out on an Illumina HiSeq2000 in paired-end mode with 100 bp reads. As for how the authors treated the data: SOAPnuke was used to process the reads, removing any read that contained adapters or uncalled bases, had a mean Phred below 15, or lacked an exact match to the constant primer or identifier. High-quality paired reads were merged with COPE v1.2.5. Unique nucleotide sequences were defined as clonotypes and aligned to IMGT TRB V, D and J references using MiTCR v1.1. Only V-J combinations with frequency above 0.0001 were analysed, covering 99.2% of repertoires. For each V-J combination, a TCR clonal expansion and chaos score was defined as the ratio of F50 clonal expansion to chaos observed in the TCRdist matrix. Welch's t-statistics and random forest were used to reduce features to 13 V-J combinations, which were fed into a naive Bayes classifier. Thyroid-blood repertoire similarity was quantified with the Morisita-Horn index. The raw public data were reprocessed by TCRdb itself: fastp quality trimming at Q25, MiXCR clonotype calling, in-frame beta chains only. Each entry is one CDR3 protein sequence, shown with its most common DNA and genes. TCRdb's processing, not the authors' own work, is the source of the V and J calls. The sample data list a few hundred thousand distinct CDR3 sequences, and 15% of these were observed just once. The ten most abundant clones make up roughly 7% of the sample.

Many counts were recorded for this clonotype. What antigen it recognizes has not been identified. Per-nucleotide qualities are absent, and no much larger clonotype sits a single base away. A patient counted as having stable hyperthyroidism if there was no progression to ophthalmopathy within 18 months of follow-up. Hyperthyroidism patients were newly diagnosed, with disease duration under 2 months, and aged 18 to 65 years. Patients were excluded if they had other autoimmune diseases, uncontrolled infections, pregnancy or lactation. Diagnosis was based on clinical symptoms, serum thyroxine, TRAb, thyroid ultrasound and orbital computed tomography. Using Ficoll-Paque density gradient centrifugation, PBMCs were isolated from over 8.5 ml of fresh peripheral blood. Total RNA was extracted using Trizol reagent, and RNA quality was checked on an Agilent 2100 Bioanalyzer. From its cysteine to its phenylalanine, the CDR3 spans 14 amino acids. Of the read, only the CDR3 DNA is kept; its 42 bases are in frame from base 1. CDR1 LGHDT and CDR2 YNNKEL are derived from the germline V gene (reference sequence). V lost 4 bases and J lost 6 bases; the stretch between them is 12 bases long.

The TCR comes from a woman aged 18 to 35 with stable Graves' hyperthyroidism. Donor details come from another sample of the same person, matched by shared clones. The receptor chain draws on TRBV3-1 and TRBJ1-4; the D gene is perhaps TRBD1, from 5 matching bases. Sequenced sample: peripheral blood. In nucleotide form, the sequence is TGTGCCAGCAGCCTTAGACGGGGGGATGAAAAACTGTTTTTT. This translates into CASSLRRGDEKLFF. The variable domain in full, with residues beyond the CDR3 obtained from the reference TRBV3-1 and TRBJ1-4 genes, is DTAVSQTPKYLVTQMGNDKSIKCEQNLGHDTMYWYKQDSKKFLKIMFSYNNKELIINETVPNRFSPKSPDKAHLNLHINSLELGDSAVYFCASSLRRGDEKLFFGSGTQLSVL.